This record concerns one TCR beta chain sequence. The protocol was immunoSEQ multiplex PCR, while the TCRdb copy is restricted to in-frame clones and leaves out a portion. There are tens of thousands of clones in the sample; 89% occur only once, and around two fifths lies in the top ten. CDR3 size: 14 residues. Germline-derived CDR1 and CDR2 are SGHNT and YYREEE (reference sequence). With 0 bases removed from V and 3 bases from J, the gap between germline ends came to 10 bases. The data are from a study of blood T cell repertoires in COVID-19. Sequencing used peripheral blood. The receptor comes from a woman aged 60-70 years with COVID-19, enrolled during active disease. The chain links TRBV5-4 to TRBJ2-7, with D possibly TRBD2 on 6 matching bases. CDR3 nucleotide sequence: TGTGCCAGCAGCTTGGGGGACTCAAGCTACGAGCAGTACTTC. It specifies CASSLGDSSYEQYF.